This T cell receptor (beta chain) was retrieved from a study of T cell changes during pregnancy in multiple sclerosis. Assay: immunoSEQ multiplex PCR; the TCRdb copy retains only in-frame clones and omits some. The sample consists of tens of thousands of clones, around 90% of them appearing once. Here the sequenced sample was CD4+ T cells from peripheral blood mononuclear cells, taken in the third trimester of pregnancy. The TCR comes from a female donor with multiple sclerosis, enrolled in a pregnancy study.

The CDR3 loop reads CASSFETSGIGEQFF. CDR3 DNA sequence: TGTGCCAGCAGTTTTGAGACTAGCGGGATTGGTGAGCAGTTCTTC. The rearrangement links TRBV28 to TRBJ2-1; 11 positions agree with TRBD2. CDR3 size: 15 residues. The ends lost 3 bases at V and 9 bases at J; junction bases unmatched: 7. Germline loops: CDR1 MDHEN, CDR2 SYDVKM.